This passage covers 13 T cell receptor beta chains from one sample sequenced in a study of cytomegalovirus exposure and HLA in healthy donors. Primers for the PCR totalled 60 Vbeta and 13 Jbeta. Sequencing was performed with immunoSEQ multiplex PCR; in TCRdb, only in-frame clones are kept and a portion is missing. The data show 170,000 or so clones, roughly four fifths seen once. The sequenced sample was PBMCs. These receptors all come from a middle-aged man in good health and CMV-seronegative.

The DNA for the CDR3 is TGTGCCAGCAGCATCATTGGGGGGTTGGCGAACACCGGGGAGCTGTTTTTT. Amino acids: CASSIIGGLANTGELFF. V and J are TRBV14 and TRBJ2-2, with D perhaps TRBD2 (6 bases). The CDR3 loop spans 17 amino acids. Germline-derived CDR1 and CDR2 are SGHDN and FVKESK. V was clipped by 5 bases and J by 0 bases, with 16 bases between them. Supplemented by reference TRBV14 and TRBJ2-2, the full variable domain reads EAGVTQFPSHSVIEKGQTVTLRCDPISGHDNLYWYRRVMGKEIKFLLHFVKESKQDESGMPNNRFLAERTGGTYSTLKVQPAELEDSGVYFCASSIIGGLANTGELFFGEGSRLTVL.

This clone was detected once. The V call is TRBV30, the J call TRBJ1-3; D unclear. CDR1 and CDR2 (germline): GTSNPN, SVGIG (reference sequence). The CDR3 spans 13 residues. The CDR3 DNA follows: TGTGCATGGCAGGCGATCTCTGGAAACACCATATATTTT. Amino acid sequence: CAWQAISGNTIYF. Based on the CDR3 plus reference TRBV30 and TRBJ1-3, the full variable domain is SQTIHQWPATLVQPVGSPLSLECTVEGTSNPNLYWYRQAAGRGLQLLFYSVGIGQISSEVPQNLSASRPQDRQFILSSKKLLLSDSGFYLCAWQAISGNTIYFGEGSWLTVV.

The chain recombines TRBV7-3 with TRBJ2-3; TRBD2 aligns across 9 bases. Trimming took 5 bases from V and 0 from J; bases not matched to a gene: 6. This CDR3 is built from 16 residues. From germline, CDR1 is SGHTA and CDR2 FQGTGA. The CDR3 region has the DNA TGTGCCAGCAGCAGGGGACTAGCCGCTAGCACAGATACGCAGTATTTT. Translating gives CASSRGLAASTDTQYF.

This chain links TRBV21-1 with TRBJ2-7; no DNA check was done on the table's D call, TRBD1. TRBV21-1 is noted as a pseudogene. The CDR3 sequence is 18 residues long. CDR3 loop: CASSKSKEGTGNRYEQYF. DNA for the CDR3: TGTGCCAGCAGCAAAAGCAAAGAGGGGACAGGGAACCGATACGAGCAGTACTTC.

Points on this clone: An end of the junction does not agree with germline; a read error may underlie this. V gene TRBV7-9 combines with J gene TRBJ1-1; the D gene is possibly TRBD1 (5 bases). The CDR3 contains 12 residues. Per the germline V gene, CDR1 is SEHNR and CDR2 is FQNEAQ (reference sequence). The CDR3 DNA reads TGTGCCAGCCAAAGTTCCGGGGACTCTGCATACTTT. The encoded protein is CASQSSGDSAYF. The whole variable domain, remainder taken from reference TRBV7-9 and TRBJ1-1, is DTGVSQNPRHKITKRGQNVTFRCDPISEHNRLYWYRQTLGQGPEFLTYFQNEAQLEKSRLLSDRFSAERPKGSFSTLEIQRTEQGDSAMYLCASQSSGDSAYFGQGTRLTVV.

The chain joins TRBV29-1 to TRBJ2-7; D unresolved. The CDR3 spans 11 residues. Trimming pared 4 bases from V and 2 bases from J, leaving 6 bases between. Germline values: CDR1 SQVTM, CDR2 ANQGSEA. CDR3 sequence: CSVGGTYEQYF. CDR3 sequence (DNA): TGCAGCGTTGGCGGTACCTACGAGCAGTACTTC.

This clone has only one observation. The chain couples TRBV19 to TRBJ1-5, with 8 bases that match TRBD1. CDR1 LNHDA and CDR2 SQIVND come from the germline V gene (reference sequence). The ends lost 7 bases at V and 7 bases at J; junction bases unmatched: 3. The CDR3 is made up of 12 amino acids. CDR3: CASTGGRQPQHF. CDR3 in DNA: TGTGCCAGTACAGGGGGCAGGCAGCCCCAGCATTTT.

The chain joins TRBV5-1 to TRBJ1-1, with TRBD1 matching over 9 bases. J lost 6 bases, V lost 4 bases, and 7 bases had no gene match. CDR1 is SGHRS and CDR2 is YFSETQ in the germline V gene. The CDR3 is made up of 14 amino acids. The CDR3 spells CASSRDRGMPEAFF. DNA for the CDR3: TGCGCCAGCAGCCGCGACAGGGGGATGCCTGAAGCTTTCTTT.

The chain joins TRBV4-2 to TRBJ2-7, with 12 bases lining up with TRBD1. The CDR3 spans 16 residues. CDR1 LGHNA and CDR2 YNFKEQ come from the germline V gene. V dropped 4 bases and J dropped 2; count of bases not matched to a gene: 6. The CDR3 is CASSPGTGGETYEQYF. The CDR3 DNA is TGTGCCAGCAGCCCCGGGACAGGGGGCGAAACCTACGAGCAGTACTTC.

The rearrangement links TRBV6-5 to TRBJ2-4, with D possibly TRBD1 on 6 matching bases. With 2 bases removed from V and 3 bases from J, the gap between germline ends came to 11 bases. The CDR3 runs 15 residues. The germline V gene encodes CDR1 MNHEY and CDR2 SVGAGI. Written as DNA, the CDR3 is TGTGCCAGCAGTTACACCTCAGGGGACAAAAACATTCAGTACTTC. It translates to CASSYTSGDKNIQYF.

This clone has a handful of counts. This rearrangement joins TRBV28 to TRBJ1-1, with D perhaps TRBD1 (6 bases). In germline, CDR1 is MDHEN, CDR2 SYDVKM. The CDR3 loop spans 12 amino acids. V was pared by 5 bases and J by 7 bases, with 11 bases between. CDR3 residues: CASSTHRVEAFF. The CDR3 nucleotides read TGTGCCAGCAGTACGCACAGGGTTGAAGCTTTCTTT.

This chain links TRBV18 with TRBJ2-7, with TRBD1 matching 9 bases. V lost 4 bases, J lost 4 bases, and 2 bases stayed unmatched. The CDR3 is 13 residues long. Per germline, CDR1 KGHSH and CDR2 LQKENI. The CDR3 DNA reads TGTGCCAGCTCACTCGGACAGGGGTACGAGCAGTACTTC. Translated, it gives CASSLGQGYEQYF.

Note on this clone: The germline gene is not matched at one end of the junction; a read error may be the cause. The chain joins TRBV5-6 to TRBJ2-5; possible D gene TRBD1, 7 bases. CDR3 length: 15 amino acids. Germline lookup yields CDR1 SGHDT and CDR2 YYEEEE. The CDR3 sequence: CASSRGLAHQEAQYF. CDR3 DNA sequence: TGTGCCAGCAGCAGGGGGCTAGCGCATCAAGAGGCCCAGTACTTC.